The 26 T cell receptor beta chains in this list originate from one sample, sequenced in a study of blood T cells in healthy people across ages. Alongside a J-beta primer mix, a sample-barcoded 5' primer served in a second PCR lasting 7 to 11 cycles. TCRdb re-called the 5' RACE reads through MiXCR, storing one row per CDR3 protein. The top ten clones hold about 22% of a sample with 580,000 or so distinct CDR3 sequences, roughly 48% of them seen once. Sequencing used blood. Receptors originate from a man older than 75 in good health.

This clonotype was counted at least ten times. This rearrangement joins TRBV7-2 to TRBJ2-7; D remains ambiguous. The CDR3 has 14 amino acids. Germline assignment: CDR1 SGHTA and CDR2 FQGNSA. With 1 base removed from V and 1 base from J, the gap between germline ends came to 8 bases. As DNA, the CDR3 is TGTGCCAGCAGCTTAGATGGAAGATCCTACGAGCAGTACTTC. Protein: CASSLDGRSYEQYF. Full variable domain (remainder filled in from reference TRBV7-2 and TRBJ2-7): GAGVSQSPSNKVTEKGKDVELRCDPISGHTALYWYRQSLGQGLEFLIYFQGNSAPDKSGLPSDRFSAERTGGSVSTLTIQRTQQEDSAVYLCASSLDGRSYEQYFGPGTRLTVT.

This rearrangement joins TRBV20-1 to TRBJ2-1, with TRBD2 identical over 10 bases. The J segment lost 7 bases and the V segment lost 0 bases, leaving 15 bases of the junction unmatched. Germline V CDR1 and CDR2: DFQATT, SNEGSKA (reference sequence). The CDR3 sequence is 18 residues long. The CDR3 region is CSARDLTTSGFTWNEQFF. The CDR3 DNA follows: TGCAGTGCTAGAGATCTAACGACTAGCGGGTTTACTTGGAATGAGCAGTTCTTC.

As DNA, the CDR3 is TGCAGTACTTCAGACGGGGGGAGACCTGAAGCTTTCTTT. Protein sequence: CSTSDGGRPEAFF. V is TRBV20-1 and J is TRBJ1-1, with a possible D match to TRBD1 (5 bases). Trimming pared 8 bases from V and 6 bases from J, leaving 19 bases between. Germline loops: CDR1 DFQATT, CDR2 SNEGSKA (reference sequence). The CDR3 spans 13 residues.

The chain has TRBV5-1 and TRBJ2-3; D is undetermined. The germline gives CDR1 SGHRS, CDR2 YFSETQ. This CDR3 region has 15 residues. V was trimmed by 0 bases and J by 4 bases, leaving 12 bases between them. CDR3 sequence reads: CASSLGGSSADTQYF. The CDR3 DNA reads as TGCGCCAGCAGCTTGGGTGGCAGCTCTGCAGATACGCAGTATTTT.

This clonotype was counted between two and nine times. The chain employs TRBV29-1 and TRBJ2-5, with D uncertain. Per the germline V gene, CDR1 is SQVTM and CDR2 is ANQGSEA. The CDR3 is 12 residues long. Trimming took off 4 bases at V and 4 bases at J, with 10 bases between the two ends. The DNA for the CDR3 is TGCAGCGTTGTTTGGGTGGGAGAGACCCAGTACTTC. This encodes CSVVWVGETQYF.

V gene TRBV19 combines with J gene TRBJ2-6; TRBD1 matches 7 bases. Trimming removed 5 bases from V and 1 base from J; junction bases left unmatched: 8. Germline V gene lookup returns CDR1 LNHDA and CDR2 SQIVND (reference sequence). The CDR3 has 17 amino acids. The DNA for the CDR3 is TGTGCCAGTAGTCTCCCGGGACAGAGGTCTGGGGCCAACGTCCTGACTTTC. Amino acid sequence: CASSLPGQRSGANVLTF.

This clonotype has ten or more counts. CDR3 loop: CASSSGGGKVNSPLHF. DNA for the CDR3: TGTGCCAGCAGCAGTGGAGGGGGCAAGGTAAATTCACCCCTCCACTTT. This chain joins TRBV6-6 and TRBJ1-6; 7 bases match TRBD1. Germline CDR1 is MNHNY and CDR2 is SVGAGI (reference sequence). CDR3 length: 16 amino acids. The V and J ends lost 6 bases and 7 bases, in that order; junction bases with no gene match: 12.

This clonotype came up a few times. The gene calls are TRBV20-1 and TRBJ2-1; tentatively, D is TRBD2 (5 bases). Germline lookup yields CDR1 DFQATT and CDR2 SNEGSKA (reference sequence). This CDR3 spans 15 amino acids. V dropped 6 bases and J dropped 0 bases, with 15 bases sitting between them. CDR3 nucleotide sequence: TGCAGTGCCCTTTCGGGATTCAACTCCTACAATGAGCAGTTCTTC. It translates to CSALSGFNSYNEQFF.

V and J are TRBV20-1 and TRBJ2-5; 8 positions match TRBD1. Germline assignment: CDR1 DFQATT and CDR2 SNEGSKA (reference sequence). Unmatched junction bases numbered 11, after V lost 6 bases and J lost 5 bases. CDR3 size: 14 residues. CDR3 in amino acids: CSAPATGARETQYF. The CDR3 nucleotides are TGCAGTGCCCCCGCGACAGGGGCGAGGGAGACCCAGTACTTC.

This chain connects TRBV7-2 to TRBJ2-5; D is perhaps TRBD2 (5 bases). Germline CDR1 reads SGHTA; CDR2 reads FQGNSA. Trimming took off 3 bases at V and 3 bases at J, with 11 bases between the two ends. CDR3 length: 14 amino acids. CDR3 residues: CASSFERREETQYF. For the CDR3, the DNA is TGTGCCAGCAGCTTCGAACGGCGGGAAGAGACCCAGTACTTC.

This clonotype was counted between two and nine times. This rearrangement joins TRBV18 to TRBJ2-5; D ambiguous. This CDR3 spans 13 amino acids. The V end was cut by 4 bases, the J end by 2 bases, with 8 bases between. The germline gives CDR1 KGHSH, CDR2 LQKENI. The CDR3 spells CASSRGRQETQYF. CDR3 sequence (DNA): TGTGCCAGCTCACGTGGAAGGCAAGAGACCCAGTACTTC.

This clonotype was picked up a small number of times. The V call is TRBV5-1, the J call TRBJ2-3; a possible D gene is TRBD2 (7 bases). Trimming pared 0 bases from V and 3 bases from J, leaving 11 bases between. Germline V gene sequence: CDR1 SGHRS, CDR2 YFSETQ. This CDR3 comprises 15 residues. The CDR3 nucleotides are TGCGCCAGCAGCTTGGTCCGGGGGGCGACAGATACGCAGTATTTT. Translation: CASSLVRGATDTQYF. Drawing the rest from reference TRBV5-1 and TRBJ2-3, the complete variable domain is KAGVTQTPRYLIKTRGQQVTLSCSPISGHRSVSWYQQTPGQGLQFLFEYFSETQRNKGNFPGRFSGRQFSNSRSEMNVSTLELGDSALYLCASSLVRGATDTQYFGPGTRLTVL.

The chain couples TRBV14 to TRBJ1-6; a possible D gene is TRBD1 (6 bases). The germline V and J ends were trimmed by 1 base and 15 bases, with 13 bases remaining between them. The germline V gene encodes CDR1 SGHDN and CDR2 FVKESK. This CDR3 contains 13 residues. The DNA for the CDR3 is TGTGCCAGCAGCCAAGGGCCTGGGGGCAGCCTCCACTTT. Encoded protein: CASSQGPGGSLHF.

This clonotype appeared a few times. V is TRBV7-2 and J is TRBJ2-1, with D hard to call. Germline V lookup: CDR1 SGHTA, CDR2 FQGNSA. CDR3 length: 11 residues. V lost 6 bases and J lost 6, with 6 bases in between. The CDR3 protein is CASSQANEQFF. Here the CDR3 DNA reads TGTGCCAGCAGTCAAGCCAATGAGCAGTTCTTC.

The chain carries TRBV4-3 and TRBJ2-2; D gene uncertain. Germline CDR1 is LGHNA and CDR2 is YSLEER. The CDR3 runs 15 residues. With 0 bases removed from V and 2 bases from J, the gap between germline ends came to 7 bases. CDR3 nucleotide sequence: TGCGCCAGCAGCCAAGATGGCAGAAACACCGGGGAGCTGTTTTTT. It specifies CASSQDGRNTGELFF.

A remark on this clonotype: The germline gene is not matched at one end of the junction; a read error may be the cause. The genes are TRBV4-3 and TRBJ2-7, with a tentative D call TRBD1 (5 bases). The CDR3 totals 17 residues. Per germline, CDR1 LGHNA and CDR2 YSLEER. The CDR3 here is CAGSQDYMSWTSYEQYF. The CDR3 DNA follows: TGCGCCGGCAGCCAAGATTACATGTCTTGGACATCTTACGAGCAGTACTTC.

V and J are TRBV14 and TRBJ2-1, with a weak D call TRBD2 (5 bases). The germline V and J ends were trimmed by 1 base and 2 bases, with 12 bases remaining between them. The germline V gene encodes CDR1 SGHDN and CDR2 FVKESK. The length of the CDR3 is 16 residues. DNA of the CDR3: TGTGCCAGCAGCCAAGTCCCCGGACTGGCCTACAATGAGCAGTTCTTC. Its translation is CASSQVPGLAYNEQFF.

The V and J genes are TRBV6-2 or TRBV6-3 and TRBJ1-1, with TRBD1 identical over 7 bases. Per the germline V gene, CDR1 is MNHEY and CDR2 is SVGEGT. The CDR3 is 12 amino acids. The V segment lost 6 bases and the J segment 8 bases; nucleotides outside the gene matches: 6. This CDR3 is CASRDTGEEAFF. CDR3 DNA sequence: TGTGCCAGCAGAGACACAGGGGAAGAAGCTTTCTTT.

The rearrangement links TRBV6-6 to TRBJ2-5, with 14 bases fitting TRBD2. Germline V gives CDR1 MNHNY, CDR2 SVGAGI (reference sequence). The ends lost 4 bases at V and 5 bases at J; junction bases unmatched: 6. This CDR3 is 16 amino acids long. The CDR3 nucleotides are TGTGCCAGCAGTTCAGGGACTAGCGGGGGTTGGGAGACCCAGTACTTC. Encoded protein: CASSSGTSGGWETQYF.

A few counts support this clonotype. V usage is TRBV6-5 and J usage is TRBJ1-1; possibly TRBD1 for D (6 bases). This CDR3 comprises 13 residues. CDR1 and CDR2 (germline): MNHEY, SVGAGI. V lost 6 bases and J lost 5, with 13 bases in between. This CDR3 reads CASSKGGYTEAFF. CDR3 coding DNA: TGTGCCAGCAGCAAGGGGGGGTATACTGAAGCTTTCTTT.

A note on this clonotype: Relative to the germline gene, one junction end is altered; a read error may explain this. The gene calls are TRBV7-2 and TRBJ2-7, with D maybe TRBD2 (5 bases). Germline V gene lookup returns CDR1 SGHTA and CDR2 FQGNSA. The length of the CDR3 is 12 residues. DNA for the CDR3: TGTGCCAGCAGGCCTAGCTCCCACGAGCAGTACTTC. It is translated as CASRPSSHEQYF.

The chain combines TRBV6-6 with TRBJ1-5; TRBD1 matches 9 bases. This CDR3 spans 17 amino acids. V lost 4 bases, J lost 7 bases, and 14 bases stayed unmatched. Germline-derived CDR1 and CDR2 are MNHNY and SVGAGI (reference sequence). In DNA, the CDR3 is TGTGCCAGCAGTTTGATTCCCGCGAACAGGGGGCAACAGCCCCAGCATTTT. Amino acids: CASSLIPANRGQQPQHF.

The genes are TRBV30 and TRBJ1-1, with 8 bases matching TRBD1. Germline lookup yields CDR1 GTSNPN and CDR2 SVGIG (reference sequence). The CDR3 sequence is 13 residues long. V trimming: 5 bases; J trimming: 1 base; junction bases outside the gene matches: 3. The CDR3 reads CAWDQGANTEAFF. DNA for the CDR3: TGTGCCTGGGACCAGGGGGCGAACACTGAAGCTTTCTTT.

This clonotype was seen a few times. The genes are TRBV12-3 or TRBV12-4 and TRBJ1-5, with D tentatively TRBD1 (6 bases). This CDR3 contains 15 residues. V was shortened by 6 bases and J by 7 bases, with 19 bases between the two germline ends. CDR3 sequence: CASSVQGLLGQPQHF. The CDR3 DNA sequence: TGTGCCAGCAGCGTACAGGGACTTCTCGGACAGCCCCAGCATTTT.

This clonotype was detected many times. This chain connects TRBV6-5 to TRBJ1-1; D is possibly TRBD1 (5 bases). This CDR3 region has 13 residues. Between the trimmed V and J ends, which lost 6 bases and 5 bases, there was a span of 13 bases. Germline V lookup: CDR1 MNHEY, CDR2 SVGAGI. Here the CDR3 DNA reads TGTGCCAGCAGCCCCGGGGGGAAAACTGAAGCTTTCTTT. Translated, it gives CASSPGGKTEAFF.

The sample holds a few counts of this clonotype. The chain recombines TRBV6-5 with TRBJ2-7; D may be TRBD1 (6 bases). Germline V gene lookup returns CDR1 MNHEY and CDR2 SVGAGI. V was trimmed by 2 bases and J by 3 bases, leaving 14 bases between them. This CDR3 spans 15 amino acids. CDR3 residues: CASSYLGQLIYEQYF. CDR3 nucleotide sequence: TGTGCCAGCAGTTACCTCGGACAGCTCATCTACGAGCAGTACTTC.